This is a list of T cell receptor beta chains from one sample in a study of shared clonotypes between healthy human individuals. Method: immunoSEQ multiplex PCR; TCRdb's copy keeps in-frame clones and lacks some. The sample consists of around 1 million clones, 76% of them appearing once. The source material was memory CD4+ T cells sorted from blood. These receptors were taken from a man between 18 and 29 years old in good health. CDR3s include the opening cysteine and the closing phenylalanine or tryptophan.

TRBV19	CASRVTGGELNEQYF
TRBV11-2	CASSYERDHYEQYF
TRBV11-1	CASSLGRADTEAFF
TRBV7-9	CASSLYGTDTQYF
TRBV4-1	CASSQDNIGILYF
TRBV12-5	CASGFGWAGEGTQYF
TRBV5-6	CASSPPGSIYGYTF
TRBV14	CASSQERRGAATYF
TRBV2	CASYRGDYNEQFF
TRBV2	CASRDELTETQYF
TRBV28	CASSQAGQGDEKLFF
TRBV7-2	CASGGQRLREQYF
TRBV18	CASSRGVAETQYF
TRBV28	CASSLNRGNYGYTF
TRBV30	CAWSLTGWDQPQHF
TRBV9	CASSVFSGGTYGDTQYF
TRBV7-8	CASSRDRVNSNQPQHF
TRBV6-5	CASSPAGKTQYF
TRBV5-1	CASRWTSGVSTDTQYF
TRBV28	CASSLRGTEAFF
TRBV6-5	CASSYGTANYEQYF
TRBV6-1	CASSDRRSTQYF
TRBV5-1	CASSLTGKDGYTF
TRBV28	CASSPSGTGNNSPLHF
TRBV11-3	CASASKNTGELFF
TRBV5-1	CASSLRDSLPNEQFF
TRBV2	CASSVGDTQYF
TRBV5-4	CASSSPGQGAGELFF
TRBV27	CASRPDERNEQFF
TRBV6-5	CASGYLASYTGELFF
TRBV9	CASSDRGLHGYTF
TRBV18	CASSPAAGGYTF
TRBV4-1	CASSQEQTVTLAGAREQYF
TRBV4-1	CASSLAPGYTEAFF
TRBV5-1	CASSIEDRPGSPLHF
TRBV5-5	CASSLASHNNEQFF
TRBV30	CALGGLNEQYF
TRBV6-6	CASGPSRETQYF
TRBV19	CASSITSQWVTSGSRNGANVLTF
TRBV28	CASLDRGQGGELFF
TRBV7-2	CASSPNDRPEQYF
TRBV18	CASSPGTDYGYTF
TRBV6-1	CASIGTGNTGELFF
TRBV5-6	CASSLPQGAKSYEQYF
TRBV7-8	CASSLALGTVLTGELFF
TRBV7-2	CASSLVFNQPQHF
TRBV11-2	CASSPAGTGELFF
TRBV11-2	CASSLVQRNTEAFF
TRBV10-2	CASTDTYEQYF
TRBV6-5	CASSPGGNYGYTF
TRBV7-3	CASPGMKGETQYF